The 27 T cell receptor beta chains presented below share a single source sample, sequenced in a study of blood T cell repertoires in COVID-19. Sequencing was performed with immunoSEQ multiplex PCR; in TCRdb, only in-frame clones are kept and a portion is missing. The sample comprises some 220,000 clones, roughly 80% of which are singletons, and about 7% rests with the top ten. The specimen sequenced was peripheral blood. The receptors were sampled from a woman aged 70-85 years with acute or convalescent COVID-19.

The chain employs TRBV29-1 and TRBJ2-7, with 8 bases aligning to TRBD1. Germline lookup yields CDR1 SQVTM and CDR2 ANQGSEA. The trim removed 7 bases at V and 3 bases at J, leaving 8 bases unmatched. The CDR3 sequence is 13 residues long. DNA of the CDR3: TGCAGCGCCTCCAGGGGGCTTGACTACGAGCAGTACTTC. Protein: CSASRGLDYEQYF.

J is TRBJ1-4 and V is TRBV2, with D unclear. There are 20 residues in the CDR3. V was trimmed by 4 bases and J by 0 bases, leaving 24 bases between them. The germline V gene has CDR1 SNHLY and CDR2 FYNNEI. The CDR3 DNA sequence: TGTGCCAGCAGTGTTGTTCTGTTGGAGTCCCATGAAGCAACTAATGAAAAACTGTTTTTT. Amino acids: CASSVVLLESHEATNEKLFF.

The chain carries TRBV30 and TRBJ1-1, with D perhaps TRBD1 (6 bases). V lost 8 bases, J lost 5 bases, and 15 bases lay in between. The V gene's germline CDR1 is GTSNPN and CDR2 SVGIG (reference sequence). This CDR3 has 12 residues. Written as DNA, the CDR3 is TGTGCCGGGGGGGGGCGCGGGACTGAAGCTTTCTTT. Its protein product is CAGGGRGTEAFF.

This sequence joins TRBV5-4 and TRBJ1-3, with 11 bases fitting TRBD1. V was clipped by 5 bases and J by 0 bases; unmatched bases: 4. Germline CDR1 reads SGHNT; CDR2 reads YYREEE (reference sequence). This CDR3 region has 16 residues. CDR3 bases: TGTGCCAGCAGTCCCGGGACAGGGGGCTCTGGAAACACCATATATTTT. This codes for CASSPGTGGSGNTIYF.

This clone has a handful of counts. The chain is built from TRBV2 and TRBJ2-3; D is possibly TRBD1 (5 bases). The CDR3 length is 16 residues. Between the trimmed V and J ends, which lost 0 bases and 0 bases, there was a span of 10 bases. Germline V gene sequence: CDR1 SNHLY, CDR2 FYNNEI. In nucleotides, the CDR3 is TGTGCCAGCAGTGAAGCGGGGCGCTTGAGCACAGATACGCAGTATTTT. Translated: CASSEAGRLSTDTQYF.

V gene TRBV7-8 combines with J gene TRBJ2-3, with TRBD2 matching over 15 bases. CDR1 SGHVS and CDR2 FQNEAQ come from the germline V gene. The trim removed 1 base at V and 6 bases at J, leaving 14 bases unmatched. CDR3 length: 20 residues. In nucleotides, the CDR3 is TGTGCCAGCAGCTTAGATGGACGACCGGGACTAGCGGGGGGATTGGATACGCAGTATTTT. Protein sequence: CASSLDGRPGLAGGLDTQYF.

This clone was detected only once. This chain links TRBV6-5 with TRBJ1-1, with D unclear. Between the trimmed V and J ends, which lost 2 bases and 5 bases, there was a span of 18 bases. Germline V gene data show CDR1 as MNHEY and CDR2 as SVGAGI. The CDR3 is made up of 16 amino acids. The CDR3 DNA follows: TGTGCCAGCAGTTACATGTCCGGCAGGATGGAAACTGAAGCTTTCTTT. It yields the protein CASSYMSGRMETEAFF.

The CDR3 loop reads CASSLGRRGGRTDTQYF. CDR3 sequence (DNA): TGTGCCAGCAGCTTAGGACGGCGGGGGGGACGCACAGATACGCAGTATTTT. The chain recombines TRBV7-6 with TRBJ2-3; 9 positions agree with TRBD2. The V gene end was trimmed by 1 base and the J gene end by 1 base; junction bases not matched to a gene: 6. CDR3 length: 17 amino acids. In germline, CDR1 is SGHVS, CDR2 FNYEAQ.

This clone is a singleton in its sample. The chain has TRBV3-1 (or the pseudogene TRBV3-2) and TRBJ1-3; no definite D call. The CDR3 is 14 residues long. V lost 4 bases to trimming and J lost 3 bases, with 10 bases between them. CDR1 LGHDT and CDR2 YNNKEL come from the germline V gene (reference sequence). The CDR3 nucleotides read TGTGCCAGCAGCCGCGGCCCCAGTGGAAACACCATATATTTT. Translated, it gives CASSRGPSGNTIYF.

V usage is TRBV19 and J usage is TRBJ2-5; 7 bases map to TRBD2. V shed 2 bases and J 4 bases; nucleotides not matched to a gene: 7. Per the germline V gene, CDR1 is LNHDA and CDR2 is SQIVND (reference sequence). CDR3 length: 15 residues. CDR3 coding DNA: TGTGCCAGTAGTATACAGGGAGGGAGAACAGAGACCCAGTACTTC. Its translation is CASSIQGGRTETQYF.

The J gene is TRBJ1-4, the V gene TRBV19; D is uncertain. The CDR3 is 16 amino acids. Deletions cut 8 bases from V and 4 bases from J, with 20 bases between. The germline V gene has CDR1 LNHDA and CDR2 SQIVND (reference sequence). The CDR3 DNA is TGTGCCAGTTTGAATCGTGGTCATGGAGGTAATGAAAAACTGTTTTTT. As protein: CASLNRGHGGNEKLFF.

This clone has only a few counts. CDR3 loop: CASSPSLADGELFF. CDR3 DNA: TGCGCCAGCAGCCCAAGCTTAGCAGACGGGGAGCTGTTTTTT. V and J are TRBV5-1 and TRBJ2-2, with D hard to call. The germline V gene has CDR1 SGHRS and CDR2 YFSETQ. V shed 4 bases and J shed 7 bases, with 14 bases lying between them. The CDR3 length is 14 residues. Looking up the rest from reference TRBV5-1 and TRBJ2-2 gives the full variable domain: KAGVTQTPRYLIKTRGQQVTLSCSPISGHRSVSWYQQTPGQGLQFLFEYFSETQRNKGNFPGRFSGRQFSNSRSEMNVSTLELGDSALYLCASSPSLADGELFFGEGSRLTVL.

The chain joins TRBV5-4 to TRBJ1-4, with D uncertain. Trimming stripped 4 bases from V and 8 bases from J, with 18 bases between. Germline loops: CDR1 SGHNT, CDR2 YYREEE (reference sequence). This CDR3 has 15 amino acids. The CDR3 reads CASSLRAGREEKLFF. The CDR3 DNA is TGTGCCAGCAGCCTCCGGGCAGGTCGGGAAGAAAAACTGTTTTTT.

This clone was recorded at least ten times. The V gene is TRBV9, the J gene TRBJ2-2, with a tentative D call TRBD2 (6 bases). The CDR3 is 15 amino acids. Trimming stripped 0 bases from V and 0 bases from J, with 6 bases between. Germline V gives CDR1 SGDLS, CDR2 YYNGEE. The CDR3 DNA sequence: TGTGCCAGCAGCGTAGGGGGGGCGAACACCGGGGAGCTGTTTTTT. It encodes CASSVGGANTGELFF.

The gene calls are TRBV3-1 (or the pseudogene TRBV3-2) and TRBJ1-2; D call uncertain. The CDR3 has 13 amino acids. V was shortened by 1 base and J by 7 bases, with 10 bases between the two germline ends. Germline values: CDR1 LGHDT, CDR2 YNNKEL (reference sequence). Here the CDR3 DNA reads TGTGCCAGCAGCCAAGTCACGGCTAGTGGCTACACCTTC. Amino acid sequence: CASSQVTASGYTF.

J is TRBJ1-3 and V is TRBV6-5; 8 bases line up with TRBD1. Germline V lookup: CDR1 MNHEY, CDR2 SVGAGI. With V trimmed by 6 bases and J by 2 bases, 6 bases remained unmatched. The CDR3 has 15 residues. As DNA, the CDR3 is TGTGCCAGCAGCCCGGACAGGGTGACTGGAAACACCATATATTTT. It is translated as CASSPDRVTGNTIYF.

The CDR3 DNA reads TGTGCCAGCGCGTCCTCTATAGCGGGCAACACCGGGGAGCTGTTTTTT. Translated, it gives CASASSIAGNTGELFF. The chain joins TRBV18 to TRBJ2-2; 7 nucleotides match TRBD2. This CDR3 is 16 amino acids long. The germline V gene has CDR1 KGHSH and CDR2 LQKENI. V was clipped by 8 bases and J by 2 bases; unmatched bases: 11.

CDR3 in amino acids: CATSEVDRDPSDEQYV. CDR3 nucleotides: TGTGCCACCAGTGAGGTTGACAGGGATCCATCCGACGAGCAGTACGTC. V is TRBV24-1 and J is TRBJ2-7; TRBD1 agrees at 7 bases. CDR1 is KGHDR, CDR2 SFDVKD, per germline. Trimming at V came to 4 bases and at J to 5 bases, leaving 13 bases not matched to a gene. The CDR3 is made up of 16 amino acids.

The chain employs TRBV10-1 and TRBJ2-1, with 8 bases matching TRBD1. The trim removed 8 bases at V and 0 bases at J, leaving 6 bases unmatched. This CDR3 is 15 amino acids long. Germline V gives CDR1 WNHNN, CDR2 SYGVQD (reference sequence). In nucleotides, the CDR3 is TGCGCCAGCTCTCGACAGGGGAGCTCCTACAATGAGCAGTTCTTC. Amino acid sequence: CASSRQGSSYNEQFF.

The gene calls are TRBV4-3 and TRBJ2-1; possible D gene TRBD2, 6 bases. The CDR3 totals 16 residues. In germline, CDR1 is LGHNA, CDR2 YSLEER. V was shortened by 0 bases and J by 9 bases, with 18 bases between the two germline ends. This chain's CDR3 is CASSQDRLGTRREQFF. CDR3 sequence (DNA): TGCGCCAGCAGCCAAGATCGACTAGGAACGAGACGTGAGCAGTTCTTC.

In nucleotides, the CDR3 is TGTGCCAGCAGTTACAGGGGGGGAGATACGCAGTATTTT. It translates to CASSYRGGDTQYF. The V gene is TRBV6-2 or TRBV6-3, the J gene TRBJ2-3; D perhaps matches TRBD2 (7 bases). The CDR3 runs 13 residues. The germline V gene has CDR1 MNHEY and CDR2 SVGEGT. The V end was cut by 2 bases, the J end by 5 bases, with 8 bases between.

CDR3 in DNA: TGTGCCAGCTCACCAGACAGAAACCCTTCCTATGGCTACACCTTC. Translated: CASSPDRNPSYGYTF. The rearrangement uses TRBV18 and TRBJ1-2; tentatively, D is TRBD1 (5 bases). The CDR3 runs 15 residues. Germline V gene lookup returns CDR1 KGHSH and CDR2 LQKENI. V lost 2 bases and J lost 4, with 14 bases in between.

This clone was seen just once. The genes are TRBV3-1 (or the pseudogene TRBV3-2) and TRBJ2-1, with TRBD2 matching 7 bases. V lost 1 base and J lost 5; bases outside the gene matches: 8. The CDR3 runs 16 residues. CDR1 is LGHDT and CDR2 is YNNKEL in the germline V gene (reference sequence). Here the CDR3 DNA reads TGTGCCAGCAGCCAAGGGTACGCGGGGGTGAACAATGAGCAGTTCTTC. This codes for CASSQGYAGVNNEQFF.

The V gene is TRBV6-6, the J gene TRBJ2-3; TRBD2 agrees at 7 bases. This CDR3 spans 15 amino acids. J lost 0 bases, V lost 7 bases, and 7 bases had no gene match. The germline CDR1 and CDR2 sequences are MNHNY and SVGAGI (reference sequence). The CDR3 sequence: CASIMDGRSTDTQYF. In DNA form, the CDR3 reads TGTGCCAGCATCATGGACGGGAGGAGCACAGATACGCAGTATTTT.

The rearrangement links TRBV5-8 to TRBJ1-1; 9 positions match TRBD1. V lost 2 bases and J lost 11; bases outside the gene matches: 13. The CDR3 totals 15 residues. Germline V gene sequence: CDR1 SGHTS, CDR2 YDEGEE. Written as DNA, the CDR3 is TGTGCCAGCAGCTTCGAACCGAACAGGGGGCTGAGTGCTTTCTTT. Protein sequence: CASSFEPNRGLSAFF.

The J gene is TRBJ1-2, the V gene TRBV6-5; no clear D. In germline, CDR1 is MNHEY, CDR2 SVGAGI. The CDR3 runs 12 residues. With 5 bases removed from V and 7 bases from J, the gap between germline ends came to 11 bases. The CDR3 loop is CASSPGVSGYTF. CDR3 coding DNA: TGTGCCAGCAGTCCAGGTGTCTCTGGCTACACCTTC.

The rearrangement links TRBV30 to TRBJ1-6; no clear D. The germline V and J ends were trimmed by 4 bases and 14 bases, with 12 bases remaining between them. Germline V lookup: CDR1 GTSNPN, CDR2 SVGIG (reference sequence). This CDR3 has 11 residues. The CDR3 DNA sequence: TGTGCCTGGATCCAGGCTAACACCCTCCACTTT. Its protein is CAWIQANTLHF.